A single T cell receptor beta chain is shown here with its context. Repertoires were generated with immunoSEQ multiplex PCR, while TCRdb's copy carries only in-frame clones and drops some. The profile shows tens of thousands of clones, roughly 92% of them singletons. The data are from a study of blood T cell repertoires in COVID-19. The CDR3 consists of 13 residues. The germline V gene has CDR1 MNHEY and CDR2 SVGAGI. V was cut by 0 bases and J by 10 bases, with 7 bases left in between. V usage is TRBV6-5 and J usage is TRBJ1-6, with D hard to call. The receptor's source is a human donor in a cohort sampled during active COVID-19. Sequencing was done on a sample of peripheral blood. Here the CDR3 reads CASSYSVRSPLHF. CDR3 DNA: TGTGCCAGCAGTTACTCGGTACGGTCACCCCTCCACTTT.